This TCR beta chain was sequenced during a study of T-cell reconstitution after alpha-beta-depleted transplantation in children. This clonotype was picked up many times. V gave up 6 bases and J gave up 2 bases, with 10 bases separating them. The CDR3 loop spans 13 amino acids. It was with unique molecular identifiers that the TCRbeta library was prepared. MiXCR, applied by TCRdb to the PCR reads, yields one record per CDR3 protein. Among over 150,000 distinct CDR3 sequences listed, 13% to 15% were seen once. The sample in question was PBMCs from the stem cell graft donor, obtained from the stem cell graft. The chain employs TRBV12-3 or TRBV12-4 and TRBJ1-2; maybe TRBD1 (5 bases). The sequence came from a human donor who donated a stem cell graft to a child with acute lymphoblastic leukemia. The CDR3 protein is CASRSTENYGYTF. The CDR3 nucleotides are TGTGCCAGCAGATCGACAGAAAACTATGGCTACACCTTC.